One sample yielded the 31 T cell receptor beta chains listed below, sequenced in a study of vaccination and CD4 T cells after COVID-19 (dated by TCRdb to between 2021 and 2024). Interpreted using the paper, the treatment or condition label stands for: roughly ten-day PBMC culture with coronavirus spike peptide pools or control peptides (ViraFEST assay). Receptor libraries were prepared by PCR. For sequencing, an Illumina iSeq 100 was employed. DNA from cultured CD4+ T cells was subjected to TCR sequencing with the Oncomine TCR Beta short-read assay at the Johns Hopkins FTIC core. TCRdb reprocessed the public reads (quality trimming at Q25 with fastp, clone calling with MiXCR) and kept in-frame beta chains. Every distinct CDR3 protein forms one entry, paired with its most common genes and DNA. The sample table shows more than 11,000 distinct CDR3 sequences, and about 55% are seen once. The ten largest make up 8.5% to 9% of the sample.

These receptors have no known antigen. Sequenced sample: CD4+ T cells from blood, cultured in vitro. Receptors originate from a human donor who had recovered from COVID-19.

Only a few counts were recorded for this clonotype. CDR3 loop: CASRGLGGYTF. The CDR3 DNA sequence: TGTGCCAGCAGGGGGCTAGGGGGCTACACCTTC. The chain has TRBV12-3 or TRBV12-4 and TRBJ1-2; D might be TRBD1 (5 bases). Trimming removed 6 bases at V and 8 bases at J, with 10 bases between. The CDR3 covers 11 residues.

This rearrangement joins TRBV6-2 or TRBV6-3 to TRBJ2-3; D tentatively fits TRBD1 or TRBD2 (5 bases each). Germline assignment: CDR1 MNHEY and CDR2 SVGEGT. V lost 4 bases, J lost 1 base, and 12 bases lay in between. The CDR3 has 15 amino acids. The CDR3 DNA reads TGTGCCAGCAGTTCCGGGGCCCTAGGCACAGATACGCAGTATTTT. Translated, it gives CASSSGALGTDTQYF.

This chain connects TRBV6-1 to TRBJ1-1, with a weak D call TRBD1 (6 bases). Germline CDR1 and CDR2: MNHNS and SASEGT. Deletions cut 3 bases from V and 4 bases from J, with 12 bases between. The CDR3 sequence is 14 residues long. CDR3 sequence (DNA): TGTGCCAGCAGTGACGCAGGGGCAGTCACTGAAGCTTTCTTT. Its translation is CASSDAGAVTEAFF.

This clonotype turned up a few times. This chain's CDR3 is CSARWWGAEETQYF. The CDR3 nucleotides are TGCAGTGCTAGATGGTGGGGGGCAGAAGAGACCCAGTACTTC. The gene calls are TRBV20-1 and TRBJ2-5; D is possibly TRBD1 or TRBD2 (6 bases each). The V end was cut by 2 bases, the J end by 3 bases, with 13 bases between. The germline V gene has CDR1 DFQATT and CDR2 SNEGSKA (reference sequence). CDR3 size: 14 residues.

In this sample, this clonotype turned up once. The V call is TRBV7-2, the J call TRBJ1-2; D is unresolved. V gave up 0 bases and J gave up 8 bases, with 13 bases separating them. The CDR3 spans 14 residues. CDR1 is SGHTA, CDR2 FQGNSA, per germline. The CDR3 is CASSLADWRQGYTF. The DNA of the CDR3 is TGTGCCAGCAGCTTAGCGGACTGGCGTCAGGGCTACACCTTC.

The chain recombines TRBV6-1 with TRBJ1-2; TRBD1 might be the D (6 bases). There are 14 residues in the CDR3. Per germline, CDR1 MNHNS and CDR2 SASEGT. Trimming stripped 10 bases from V and 2 bases from J, with 17 bases between. Here the CDR3 DNA reads TGTGCCAACACCCTAGGGGGGGGGAACTATGGCTACACCTTC. Its protein is CANTLGGGNYGYTF.

The chain employs TRBV4-1 and TRBJ2-1; D not resolved. The CDR3 is 15 amino acids. Trimming removed 4 bases from V and 1 base from J, with 11 bases in between. In germline, CDR1 is MGHRA, CDR2 YSYEKL. Here the CDR3 reads CASSPVPPSYNEQFF. CDR3 sequence (DNA): TGCGCCAGCAGCCCGGTTCCCCCTTCCTACAATGAGCAGTTCTTC.

The chain has TRBV5-1 and TRBJ2-1; D is ambiguous. Trimming removed 1 base from V and 8 bases from J, with 7 bases in between. Germline V gives CDR1 SGHRS, CDR2 YFSETQ. The CDR3 is 12 residues long. This CDR3 is CASSLRVDEQFF. The CDR3 DNA follows: TGCGCCAGCAGCTTGAGGGTAGATGAGCAGTTCTTC.

The V call is TRBV10-1, the J call TRBJ2-2, with D possibly being TRBD1 (6 bases). The germline V and J ends were trimmed by 4 bases and 4 bases, with 16 bases remaining between them. Germline V CDR1 and CDR2: WNHNN, SYGVQD (reference sequence). CDR3 length: 16 amino acids. CDR3 DNA: TGCGCCAGCAGTGGCCCTACAGGGTTGGCCACCGGGGAGCTGTTTTTT. Translated, it gives CASSGPTGLATGELFF.

This clonotype is classed as medium-sized. This chain connects TRBV7-3 to TRBJ2-1; TRBD1 aligns across 7 bases. J gave up 15 bases and V 5 bases, and 16 bases lay outside the gene matches. The CDR3 is made up of 14 amino acids. The V gene's germline CDR1 is SGHTA and CDR2 FQGTGA. The CDR3 nucleotides read TGTGCCAGCAGCCCGATATCGAACAGGGGTGCCGTGTTCTTC. Protein product: CASSPISNRGAVFF.

The V and J genes are TRBV11-2 and TRBJ2-1, with TRBD2 matching over 11 bases. CDR3 length: 14 residues. V was pared by 8 bases and J by 5 bases, with 5 bases of the junction left unmatched. Germline values: CDR1 SGHAT, CDR2 FQNNGV. CDR3 DNA sequence: TGTGCCAGCCAAGGGGGACTAGCGGACAATGAGCAGTTCTTC. Amino acid sequence: CASQGGLADNEQFF.

The V call is TRBV2, the J call TRBJ1-6, with 9 bases lining up with TRBD1. V lost 7 bases to trimming and J lost 11 bases; unmatched junction nucleotides: 9. The germline V gene has CDR1 SNHLY and CDR2 FYNNEI. CDR3 length equals 14 residues. CDR3 loop: CASIRGTGTAPLHF. The CDR3 region has the DNA TGTGCCAGCATCCGCGGGACAGGGACAGCACCCCTCCACTTT.

The rearrangement uses TRBV12-3 or TRBV12-4 and TRBJ1-6, with a weak D call TRBD1 (6 bases). Trimming took off 4 bases at V and 9 bases at J, with 13 bases between the two ends. The CDR3 is 14 amino acids. CDR3 residues: CASSSSGQLSPLHF. For the CDR3, the DNA is TGTGCCAGCAGTTCATCAGGACAGCTTTCACCCCTCCACTTT.

This clonotype has more than one count but fewer than ten. The CDR3 loop reads CSGKLASMETQYF. The CDR3 bases are TGCAGTGGGAAACTAGCATCAATGGAGACCCAGTACTTC. The chain has TRBV20-1 and TRBJ2-5; D perhaps matches TRBD2 (6 bases). V lost 7 bases and J 5 bases, leaving 17 bases between the germline ends. Germline V gene sequence: CDR1 DFQATT, CDR2 SNEGSKA (reference sequence). The CDR3 covers 13 residues.

The genes are TRBV5-6 and TRBJ2-2; the match to TRBD2 covers 14 bases. The V gene's germline CDR1 is SGHDT and CDR2 YYEEEE. The V and J ends lost 0 bases and 6 bases, in that order; junction bases with no gene match: 4. The CDR3 loop spans 17 amino acids. The CDR3 nucleotides read TGTGCCAGCAGCTTGGGACTAGCGGGGGGGACTTCCGGGGAGCTGTTTTTT. Translated, it gives CASSLGLAGGTSGELFF.

The rearrangement uses TRBV7-2 and TRBJ1-1; 9 bases align to TRBD1. CDR3 length equals 14 residues. Unmatched junction bases numbered 4, after V lost 5 bases and J lost 3 bases. The germline V gene has CDR1 SGHTA and CDR2 FQGNSA. The CDR3 coding sequence is TGTGCCAGCAGCGGACAGGGGTTGTACACTGAAGCTTTCTTT. Its translation: CASSGQGLYTEAFF. Full variable domain (rest looked up from reference TRBV7-2 and TRBJ1-1): GAGVSQSPSNKVTEKGKDVELRCDPISGHTALYWYRQSLGQGLEFLIYFQGNSAPDKSGLPSDRFSAERTGGSVSTLTIQRTQQEDSAVYLCASSGQGLYTEAFFGQGTRLTVV.

The chain joins TRBV5-1 to TRBJ2-6, with D perhaps TRBD2 (6 bases). There are 18 residues in the CDR3. Germline V lookup: CDR1 SGHRS, CDR2 YFSETQ. Trimming pared 5 bases from V and 0 bases from J, leaving 18 bases between. The CDR3 here is CASRDLGRRLSGANVLTF. The CDR3 bases are TGCGCCAGCAGAGACCTGGGGAGGCGCCTCTCTGGGGCCAACGTCCTGACTTTC.

V is TRBV27 and J is TRBJ2-2; D may be TRBD1 (6 bases). Per the germline V gene, CDR1 is MNHEY and CDR2 is SMNVEV (reference sequence). The CDR3 length is 13 residues. V was pared by 6 bases and J by 6 bases, with 11 bases between. The DNA for the CDR3 is TGTGCCAGCAGCCCCACAGGGCCCGGGGAGCTGTTTTTT. It codes for CASSPTGPGELFF.

The chain recombines TRBV7-2 with TRBJ2-3, with D uncertain. The CDR3 extends over 13 amino acids. V lost 1 base and J lost 0, with 2 bases in between. Germline assignment: CDR1 SGHTA and CDR2 FQGNSA. Written as DNA, the CDR3 is TGTGCCAGCAGCTTAGAGAGCACAGATACGCAGTATTTT. Translated: CASSLESTDTQYF.

The rearrangement links TRBV20-1 to TRBJ1-1; TRBD1 agrees at 11 bases. J lost 13 bases, V lost 5 bases, and 12 bases had no gene match. Germline-derived CDR1 and CDR2 are DFQATT and SNEGSKA (reference sequence). The CDR3 is 13 residues long. The CDR3 is CSASKGQGEPYFF. In nucleotides, the CDR3 is TGCAGTGCTTCCAAGGGACAGGGGGAGCCGTATTTCTTT.

This clonotype occurred a few times. This chain connects TRBV6-1 to TRBJ1-2; TRBD1 agrees at 11 bases. Trimming at V came to 5 bases and at J to 8 bases, leaving 7 bases not matched to a gene. The CDR3 consists of 14 residues. Per germline, CDR1 MNHNS and CDR2 SASEGT. DNA for the CDR3: TGTGCCAGCAGTACCCGGACAGGGGGCGGCGGCTACACCTTC. It encodes CASSTRTGGGGYTF.

The chain employs TRBV5-3 and TRBJ1-5, with no clear D. TRBV5-3 is marked as an open reading frame, function uncertain. V was cut by 7 bases and J by 4 bases, with 6 bases left in between. The length of the CDR3 is 11 residues. CDR3 loop: CARLGNQPQHF. CDR3 DNA: TGTGCCAGATTGGGGAATCAGCCCCAGCATTTT.

This clonotype was detected a few times. The rearrangement joins TRBV7-8 to TRBJ2-2; 12 bases line up with TRBD2. Germline assignment: CDR1 SGHVS and CDR2 FQNEAQ. Trimming cost V 3 bases and J 4 bases; bases outside gene matches: 3. CDR3 length: 16 residues. Written as DNA, the CDR3 is TGTGCCAGCAGCTTCCTAGCGGGGGGGGGCACCGGGGAGCTGTTTTTT. Translating gives CASSFLAGGGTGELFF.

This clonotype has just a few counts. This chain joins TRBV7-9 and TRBJ2-4; 7 bases are shared with TRBD2. Germline V gene data show CDR1 as SEHNR and CDR2 as FQNEAQ (reference sequence). CDR3 size: 12 residues. V was clipped by 7 bases and J by 9 bases; unmatched bases: 6. CDR3 in DNA: TGTGCCAGCACCCGAGGGGAGGGCATTCAGTACTTC. Translated: CASTRGEGIQYF.

J is TRBJ2-7 and V is TRBV27; D is ambiguous. Germline V lookup: CDR1 MNHEY, CDR2 SMNVEV (reference sequence). V lost 6 bases and J lost 3, with 18 bases in between. CDR3 size: 15 residues. CDR3 bases: TGTGCCAGCAGCCCACAATATGGCTCCCGCTACGAGCAGTACTTC. Amino acid sequence: CASSPQYGSRYEQYF.

This chain joins TRBV28 and TRBJ2-7; 9 bases match TRBD1. Germline lookup yields CDR1 MDHEN and CDR2 SYDVKM. V lost 5 bases and J lost 3; bases outside the gene matches: 11. This CDR3 contains 16 residues. The CDR3 protein is CASSPPRDRAFYEQYF. The CDR3 DNA reads TGTGCCAGCAGTCCGCCACGGGACAGGGCCTTCTACGAGCAGTACTTC.

This clonotype came up a few times. In DNA form, the CDR3 reads TGTGCCAGCAGTGATGTAGCGGGAGGCAAAGATACGCAGTATTTT. Translated, it gives CASSDVAGGKDTQYF. The rearrangement uses TRBV6-1 and TRBJ2-3; 10 bases are a match to TRBD2. V was pared by 3 bases and J by 5 bases, with 5 bases of the junction left unmatched. Germline V gene lookup returns CDR1 MNHNS and CDR2 SASEGT. The CDR3 is 15 residues long.

This clonotype was observed a single time. The rearrangement links TRBV30 to TRBJ1-3; 7 bases match TRBD1. The germline CDR1 and CDR2 sequences are GTSNPN and SVGIG (reference sequence). V lost 2 bases, J lost 2 bases, and 12 bases stayed unmatched. CDR3 length: 17 residues. The CDR3 reads CAWSRRQGEIPGNTIYF. The CDR3 DNA reads as TGTGCCTGGAGTCGTCGTCAGGGGGAGATTCCTGGAAACACCATATATTTT.

V is TRBV4-1 and J is TRBJ1-2, with TRBD1 matching over 8 bases. The V segment lost 0 bases and the J segment 12 bases; nucleotides outside the gene matches: 12. CDR3 length: 15 amino acids. Germline assignment: CDR1 MGHRA and CDR2 YSYEKL. The CDR3 DNA reads TGCGCCAGCAGCCAAGATTCCGCCCGACAGGGGTTGAACACCTTC. Protein: CASSQDSARQGLNTF.

This clonotype was seen a handful of times. J is TRBJ1-1 and V is TRBV28; 9 nucleotides match TRBD1. The CDR3 has 13 residues. Trimming removed 6 bases from V and 3 bases from J; junction bases left unmatched: 2. Germline V gene data show CDR1 as MDHEN and CDR2 as SYDVKM. CDR3 coding DNA: TGTGCCAGCAGGAGACAGGGGGACACTGAAGCTTTCTTT. As protein: CASRRQGDTEAFF.

This clonotype was picked up one time. The rearrangement joins TRBV5-6 to TRBJ2-5, with 9 positions matching TRBD1. The length of the CDR3 is 15 residues. The V gene end was trimmed by 4 bases and the J gene end by 5 bases; junction bases not matched to a gene: 9. From germline, CDR1 is SGHDT and CDR2 YYEEEE. CDR3 bases: TGTGCCAGCAGCCTCCAACAGGGGGCGGGGGAGACCCAGTACTTC. Amino acid sequence: CASSLQQGAGETQYF.